This TCR beta chain was recovered during a study of response to subunit inactivated influenza vaccine. For this clonotype: The antigen remains unidentified.

MiXCR, run by TCRdb on the RT-PCR reads, gives a single entry per CDR3 protein. The repertoire holds some 640,000 distinct CDR3 sequences, about 15% seen once, with less than 9% in the top ten. General study findings and limits: With each seasonal influenza vaccination, the authors suggested, few new T cells are recruited.

Specimen: PBMCs from blood, collected around 14 days before vaccination. The receptor comes from a man aged 50-60 years who received an inactivated influenza vaccine.

CDR3 sequence reads: CASSQSGSQKDTEAFF. DNA for the CDR3: TGTGCCAGCAGCCAGTCGGGATCCCAAAAAGACACTGAAGCTTTCTTT. V usage is TRBV3-1 and J usage is TRBJ1-1; unclear D gene. V lost 3 bases, J lost 3 bases, and 17 bases lay in between. Per germline, CDR1 LGHDT and CDR2 YNNKEL (reference sequence). This CDR3 is built from 16 residues.